The 32 T cell receptor beta chains given below trace back to one sample, sequenced in a study of OX40 agonist ivuxolimab in advanced cancers. Assay used: immunoSEQ multiplex PCR; TCRdb lists only in-frame clones, some missing. The table includes 80,000 to 85,000 clones, roughly 86% detected once. Material: CD4+ or CD8+ T cells sorted from blood, obtained in a trial of the OX40 agonist ivuxolimab. The receptors derive from an adult with an advanced solid tumor such as melanoma, head and neck, liver or kidney cancer.

The rearrangement uses TRBV9 and TRBJ2-3, with TRBD2 identical over 11 bases. J lost 2 bases, V lost 2 bases, and 13 bases had no gene match. This CDR3 comprises 19 residues. Germline CDR1 SGDLS, CDR2 YYNGEE. CDR3 bases: TGTGCCAGCAGCGTGAGCCCCAGAGTAGCGGGGGGGTACACAGATACGCAGTATTTT. Residues: CASSVSPRVAGGYTDTQYF.

This rearrangement joins TRBV7-9 to TRBJ1-1; 9 nucleotides line up with TRBD1. J gave up 11 bases and V 5 bases, and 6 bases lay outside the gene matches. This CDR3 has 12 amino acids. CDR1 and CDR2 from the germline V gene are SEHNR and FQNEAQ (reference sequence). This CDR3 reads CASSPTGGMAFF. CDR3 sequence (DNA): TGTGCCAGCAGCCCAACAGGGGGCATGGCTTTCTTT.

The V gene is TRBV7-9, the J gene TRBJ2-2; D possibly corresponds to TRBD2 (5 bases). The CDR3 totals 15 residues. With 1 base removed from V and 6 bases from J, the gap between germline ends came to 12 bases. The germline V gene has CDR1 SEHNR and CDR2 FQNEAQ (reference sequence). The CDR3 is CASSLGVADSGELFF. For the CDR3, the DNA is TGTGCCAGCAGCTTAGGAGTTGCGGACTCCGGGGAGCTGTTTTTT.

J is TRBJ1-4 and V is TRBV21-1; the table assigns TRBD1, which was not confirmed against the DNA. TRBV21-1 is noted as a pseudogene. CDR3 length: 19 residues. The CDR3, as DNA: TGTGCCACCCTCGGGGACAGGGACTTAAACCTACCTAGAAATGAAAAACTGTTTTTT. Translation: CATLGDRDLNLPRNEKLFF.

CDR3 region: CASSFYGRAEAFF. In DNA form, the CDR3 reads TGTGCCAGCAGCTTTTATGGACGGGCTGAAGCTTTCTTT. The J gene is TRBJ1-1, the V gene TRBV7-3; D not resolved. V lost 3 bases, J lost 6 bases, and 11 bases lay in between. The CDR3 is 13 residues long. Germline CDR1 SGHTA, CDR2 FQGTGA.

The genes are TRBV4-1 and TRBJ1-5; possibly TRBD1 for D (5 bases). The germline V gene encodes CDR1 MGHRA and CDR2 YSYEKL. CDR3 length: 13 residues. V lost 4 bases and J 1 base, leaving 5 bases between the germline ends. The CDR3 region is CASSRQSNQPQHF. Here the CDR3 DNA reads TGCGCCAGCAGCCGACAGAGCAATCAGCCCCAGCATTTT.

The gene calls are TRBV19 and TRBJ2-2; the match to TRBD2 covers 10 bases. Germline V CDR1 and CDR2: LNHDA, SQIVND (reference sequence). The junction had 8 bases not matched to a gene; V was cut back by 3 bases and J by 7 bases. The CDR3 loop spans 16 amino acids. The CDR3: CASSILAGVYGGELFF. In DNA form, the CDR3 reads TGTGCCAGTAGTATTCTAGCGGGAGTCTATGGCGGGGAGCTGTTTTTT.

The chain recombines TRBV4-2 with TRBJ2-7; a possible D gene is TRBD1 (5 bases). Trimming cost V 0 bases and J 10 bases, with 16 bases left between them. The CDR3 loop spans 14 amino acids. The V gene's germline CDR1 is LGHNA and CDR2 YNFKEQ. The CDR3 protein is CASSQETGARAQYF. For the CDR3, the DNA is TGTGCCAGCAGCCAAGAAACTGGGGCTAGGGCCCAGTACTTC.

This chain links TRBV4-3 with TRBJ2-7; tentatively, D is TRBD1 (6 bases). The CDR3 runs 15 residues. Germline V gene sequence: CDR1 LGHNA, CDR2 YSLEER. V lost 0 bases and J 7 bases, leaving 16 bases between the germline ends. CDR3 DNA: TGCGCCAGCAGCCAAGACACCGGGACAATGGGGGAGCAGTACTTC. It translates to CASSQDTGTMGEQYF.

The chain links TRBV5-1 to TRBJ1-4; TRBD1 matches at 8 bases. This CDR3 region has 14 residues. Germline loops: CDR1 SGHRS, CDR2 YFSETQ. V lost 4 bases and J lost 8; bases outside the gene matches: 7. CDR3 DNA: TGCGCCAGCAGCACCGGACAGGGAGGAGAAAAACTGTTTTTT. This codes for CASSTGQGGEKLFF.

This sequence joins TRBV5-1 and TRBJ2-5; 10 nucleotides align to TRBD1. The DNA matches TRBJ2-7 better at its end, which makes the J call doubtful. Germline loops: CDR1 SGHRS, CDR2 YFSETQ. The CDR3 runs 15 residues. The CDR3 here is CASSFLGTGAYEQYF. DNA for the CDR3: TGCGCCAGCAGCTTCCTCGGGACAGGGGCCTACGAGCAGTACTTC.

The chain uses TRBV5-4 and TRBJ2-1; a possible D gene is TRBD1 (5 bases). Germline V gene sequence: CDR1 SGHNT, CDR2 YYREEE (reference sequence). V was pared by 4 bases and J by 4 bases, with 9 bases between. This CDR3 comprises 13 residues. CDR3 loop: CASSLTDYNEQFF. The CDR3 nucleotides are TGTGCCAGCAGCCTGACAGATTACAATGAGCAGTTCTTC. The entire variable domain, with the rest obtained from reference TRBV5-4 and TRBJ2-1, is as follows: ETGVTQSPTHLIKTRGQQVTLRCSSQSGHNTVSWYQQALGQGPQFIFQYYREEENGRGNFPPRFSGLQFPNYSSELNVNALELDDSALYLCASSLTDYNEQFFGPGTRLTVL.

This sequence joins TRBV27 and TRBJ1-1, with TRBD1 identical over 7 bases. The CDR3 runs to 14 residues. Germline CDR1 and CDR2: MNHEY and SMNVEV (reference sequence). Germline trimming cut 5 bases from V and 6 bases from J; bases unmatched to any gene: 9. As DNA, the CDR3 is TGTGCCAGCAGTCCTTCGACAGGGCCCTCTGAAGCTTTCTTT. Protein sequence: CASSPSTGPSEAFF.

CDR3: CASRRQGRDYGYTF. CDR3 sequence (DNA): TGTGCCAGCAGACGACAGGGTAGGGACTATGGCTACACCTTC. The chain couples TRBV5-4 to TRBJ1-2, with 7 bases that match TRBD1. Trimming took 5 bases from V and 3 from J; bases not matched to a gene: 7. CDR1 is SGHNT and CDR2 is YYREEE in the germline V gene (reference sequence). The CDR3 covers 14 residues.

The table lists this clone with a few counts. The genes are TRBV4-1 and TRBJ1-5, with unresolved D. CDR1 and CDR2 from the germline V gene are MGHRA and YSYEKL. V was cut by 1 base and J by 7 bases, with 17 bases left in between. The CDR3 is 16 amino acids. In nucleotides, the CDR3 is TGCGCCAGCAGCCAAGTAGATATGGGGTTCGGGCAGCCCCAGCATTTT. Translating gives CASSQVDMGFGQPQHF.

This clone turned up a few times. This chain connects TRBV11-3 to TRBJ2-2, with unresolved D. The germline V and J ends were trimmed by 5 bases and 4 bases, with 5 bases remaining between them. Germline V CDR1 and CDR2: SGHNT, YENEEA. The length of the CDR3 is 12 residues. The CDR3 loop reads CASSRTTGELFF. As DNA, the CDR3 is TGTGCCAGCAGCAGGACCACCGGGGAGCTGTTTTTT.

The V call is TRBV6-6, the J call TRBJ1-1, with D unresolved. The CDR3 loop spans 14 amino acids. Trimming removed 4 bases from V and 6 bases from J, with 15 bases in between. The V gene's germline CDR1 is MNHNY and CDR2 SVGAGI (reference sequence). CDR3 sequence (DNA): TGTGCCAGCAGTTCCCTGGCGGGGAGTCCTGAAGCTTTCTTT. It encodes CASSSLAGSPEAFF.

This chain joins TRBV20-1 and TRBJ1-4; D not resolved. Deletions cut 3 bases from V and 6 bases from J, with 5 bases between. Germline assignment: CDR1 DFQATT and CDR2 SNEGSKA (reference sequence). This CDR3 spans 11 amino acids. In nucleotides, the CDR3 is TGCAGTGCTAGTACGGATGAAAAACTGTTTTTT. This codes for CSASTDEKLFF.

The V gene is TRBV28, the J gene TRBJ2-3, with 7 bases lining up with TRBD2. The CDR3 loop spans 15 amino acids. Unmatched junction bases numbered 5, after V lost 5 bases and J lost 0 bases. The germline CDR1 and CDR2 sequences are MDHEN and SYDVKM. The CDR3 bases are TGTGCCAGCAGTCCCGGGGGGTCTAGCACAGATACGCAGTATTTT. Protein: CASSPGGSSTDTQYF.

The chain links TRBV6-5 to TRBJ1-5, with 9 bases fitting TRBD1. The CDR3 sequence is 14 residues long. Germline V lookup: CDR1 MNHEY, CDR2 SVGAGI. V gave up 6 bases and J gave up 8 bases; unmatched junction bases: 8. The CDR3 region has the DNA TGTGCCAGCAGGAAAACAGGGGGCGGAAAGCCCCAGCATTTT. Translated: CASRKTGGGKPQHF.

The rearrangement uses TRBV7-2 and TRBJ1-2, with D unclear. Per germline, CDR1 SGHTA and CDR2 FQGNSA. This CDR3 spans 15 amino acids. The V and J ends lost 1 base and 3 bases respectively, with 12 bases between them. The CDR3 nucleotides are TGTGCCAGCAGCTTAGTTCCAGCTAACTACTATGGCTACACCTTC. It encodes CASSLVPANYYGYTF.

The chain joins TRBV2 to TRBJ2-2; 8 bases match TRBD1. Germline assignment: CDR1 SNHLY and CDR2 FYNNEI. The CDR3 has 16 residues. V shed 4 bases and J 5 bases; nucleotides not matched to a gene: 9. The CDR3 DNA reads as TGTGCCAGCAGTGTTCGGCAGGGGGCAGGTACCGGGGAGCTGTTTTTT. Its translation: CASSVRQGAGTGELFF.

The chain has TRBV14 and TRBJ2-1, with 9 positions matching TRBD1. The CDR3 extends over 15 amino acids. Germline CDR1 reads SGHDN; CDR2 reads FVKESK. V shed 3 bases and J 6 bases; nucleotides not matched to a gene: 6. The CDR3 sequence: CASSHLGQGSNEQFF. In nucleotides, the CDR3 is TGTGCCAGCAGCCACCTAGGACAGGGGAGCAATGAGCAGTTCTTC. Based on the CDR3 plus reference TRBV14 and TRBJ2-1, the full variable domain is EAGVTQFPSHSVIEKGQTVTLRCDPISGHDNLYWYRRVMGKEIKFLLHFVKESKQDESGMPNNRFLAERTGGTYSTLKVQPAELEDSGVYFCASSHLGQGSNEQFFGPGTRLTVL.

This chain connects TRBV6-1 to TRBJ1-1; 8 bases align to TRBD1. Germline V CDR1 and CDR2: MNHNS, SASEGT. This CDR3 comprises 14 residues. The J segment lost 5 bases and the V segment lost 3 bases, leaving 5 bases of the junction unmatched. The CDR3 DNA reads TGTGCCAGCAGTGATGACAGGGGATTAACTGAAGCTTTCTTT. It is translated as CASSDDRGLTEAFF.

The rearrangement uses TRBV7-9 and TRBJ1-1, with D maybe TRBD1 (6 bases). This CDR3 contains 13 residues. Germline V gives CDR1 SEHNR, CDR2 FQNEAQ (reference sequence). Trimming stripped 2 bases from V and 6 bases from J, with 10 bases between. For the CDR3, the DNA is TGTGCCAGCAGCTTAAACAGGGCCCCTGAAGCTTTCTTT. Its protein is CASSLNRAPEAFF. The entire variable domain, with the rest obtained from reference TRBV7-9 and TRBJ1-1, is as follows: DTGVSQNPRHKITKRGQNVTFRCDPISEHNRLYWYRQTLGQGPEFLTYFQNEAQLEKSRLLSDRFSAERPKGSFSTLEIQRTEQGDSAMYLCASSLNRAPEAFFGQGTRLTVV.

CDR3: CASSPQGAFGNTIYF. The CDR3 bases are TGTGCCAGCAGCCCACAGGGGGCTTTTGGAAACACCATATATTTT. The V gene is TRBV5-6, the J gene TRBJ1-3, with 9 positions matching TRBD1. Trimming took 4 bases from V and 3 from J; bases not matched to a gene: 5. Germline CDR1 and CDR2: SGHDT and YYEEEE. This CDR3 has 15 residues.

This clone has more than one count but fewer than ten. V and J are TRBV29-1 and TRBJ1-2; D perhaps matches TRBD1 (5 bases). Germline CDR1 reads SQVTM; CDR2 reads ANQGSEA. The CDR3 runs 11 residues. V lost 4 bases to trimming and J lost 7 bases, with 10 bases between them. Here the CDR3 reads CSVGGASGYTF. The CDR3 nucleotides read TGCAGCGTTGGAGGGGCGAGTGGCTACACCTTC.

The gene calls are TRBV6-5 and TRBJ1-4; D is unresolved. Germline V gives CDR1 MNHEY, CDR2 SVGAGI. Trimming removed 4 bases from V and 11 bases from J, with 14 bases in between. The CDR3 contains 13 residues. This chain's CDR3 is CASSWLLGDKLFF. CDR3 nucleotide sequence: TGTGCCAGCAGTTGGCTTTTGGGAGACAAACTGTTTTTT.

The rearrangement uses TRBV4-1 and TRBJ1-3; the D gene is possibly TRBD1 (6 bases). The CDR3 is made up of 16 amino acids. Trimming shortened V by 1 base and J by 0 bases, and 10 bases separated the two germline ends. The V gene's germline CDR1 is MGHRA and CDR2 YSYEKL. The CDR3 sequence is CASSQGQGSSGNTIYF. The CDR3 coding sequence is TGCGCCAGCAGCCAAGGCCAGGGGTCCTCTGGAAACACCATATATTTT.

The rearrangement joins TRBV18 to TRBJ2-2, with TRBD1 matching 8 bases. V dropped 6 bases and J dropped 2; count of bases not matched to a gene: 5. The germline V gene encodes CDR1 KGHSH and CDR2 LQKENI. The CDR3 loop spans 15 amino acids. CDR3 protein: CASSAGTGNTGELFF. In DNA form, the CDR3 reads TGTGCCAGCTCGGCCGGGACAGGCAACACCGGGGAGCTGTTTTTT.

The chain carries TRBV5-5 and TRBJ1-2, with D perhaps TRBD1 (5 bases). The V end was cut by 3 bases, the J end by 6 bases, with 18 bases between. CDR3 length: 15 amino acids. The V gene's germline CDR1 is SGHKS and CDR2 YYEKEE (reference sequence). CDR3 residues: CASSSGGGRAHGYTF. The CDR3 DNA is TGTGCCAGCAGCTCTGGGGGTGGCAGGGCTCATGGCTACACCTTC.

This clone was observed once. The chain has TRBV7-2 and TRBJ1-1, with D perhaps matching TRBD1 (5 bases). V lost 1 base, J lost 12 bases, and 18 bases lay in between. The CDR3 totals 14 residues. Germline V lookup: CDR1 SGHTA, CDR2 FQGNSA. The CDR3: CASSLVRRQGGTFF. The CDR3 nucleotides are TGTGCCAGCAGCTTAGTTCGGCGGCAGGGAGGGACTTTCTTT.